The clone carrying this T cell receptor beta chain is termed medium-sized. One entry per CDR3 protein, called by TCRdb with MiXCR from the PCR reads. Counted here are some 8,100 distinct CDR3 sequences, approximately 12% occurring once; the ten biggest clones make up more than 15%. The record originates from a study of CXCR3 chemokines and chemotherapy response in bladder cancer. The V and J ends lost 3 bases and 6 bases respectively, with 8 bases between them. The CDR3 is 12 amino acids. The germline gives CDR1 MNHEY, CDR2 SVGAGI. This clonotype was obtained from a human donor with bladder cancer that responded to neoadjuvant chemotherapy. The V call is TRBV6-5, the J call TRBJ1-2; D gene uncertain. The sample here was taken from a patient whose treatment included neoadjuvant chemotherapy. CDR3 protein: CASSYLGDGYTF. In DNA form, the CDR3 reads TGTGCCAGCAGTTATTTGGGAGATGGCTACACCTTC.